The 20 T cell receptor beta chains listed next were all sequenced from one sample in a study of T cells in localized non-small cell lung cancer. The data were produced by immunoSEQ multiplex PCR, yet TCRdb's version contains in-frame clones alone and is incomplete. Among some 50,000 clones, 81% were seen once, and the ten largest hold under 20%. Sample: peripheral blood mononuclear cells, taken before any cancer treatment. These receptors all stem from a man between 35 and 75 years old with stage III lung adenocarcinoma.

The chain joins TRBV6-1 to TRBJ2-5; D tentatively reads TRBD1 or TRBD2 (5 bases each). V lost 6 bases, J lost 5 bases, and 10 bases lay in between. The V gene's germline CDR1 is MNHNS and CDR2 SASEGT. This CDR3 is 12 amino acids long. The CDR3 DNA follows: TGTGCCAGCAGAGGGGACCCCGAGACCCAGTACTTC. This gives the protein CASRGDPETQYF.

This clone was picked up one time. In DNA form, the CDR3 reads TGTGCCTGGAGTCGGGACAGGGGGCGGGAGCAGTTCTTC. It specifies CAWSRDRGREQFF. The V call is TRBV30, the J call TRBJ2-1; TRBD1 matches at 12 bases. The CDR3 loop spans 13 amino acids. Germline CDR1 and CDR2: GTSNPN and SVGIG (reference sequence). V was clipped by 2 bases and J by 10 bases; unmatched bases: 3. Combining the CDR3 with reference TRBV30 and TRBJ2-1 gives the whole variable domain SQTIHQWPATLVQPVGSPLSLECTVEGTSNPNLYWYRQAAGRGLQLLFYSVGIGQISSEVPQNLSASRPQDRQFILSSKKLLLSDSGFYLCAWSRDRGREQFFGPGTRLTVL.

The V call is TRBV10-3, the J call TRBJ1-1; no firm D call. CDR3 length equals 13 residues. The germline V gene has CDR1 ENHRY and CDR2 SYGVKD. Trimming stripped 4 bases from V and 1 base from J, with 7 bases between. CDR3 amino acids: CAISGQANTEAFF. For the CDR3, the DNA is TGTGCCATCAGTGGGCAGGCGAACACTGAAGCTTTCTTT.

This clone appeared a single time. This chain uses TRBV19 with TRBJ2-4, with TRBD1 matching 7 bases. J lost 3 bases, V lost 7 bases, and 12 bases had no gene match. This CDR3 comprises 16 residues. Germline lookup yields CDR1 LNHDA and CDR2 SQIVND (reference sequence). The CDR3 DNA sequence: TGTGCCAGTACCCCGTCCAACTCAGGGGGCAAAAACATTCAGTACTTC. Its protein is CASTPSNSGGKNIQYF.

This clone counts as medium-sized. The chain combines TRBV5-1 with TRBJ2-7; 7 bases line up with TRBD1. The trim removed 3 bases at V and 3 bases at J, leaving 3 bases unmatched. The CDR3 is made up of 13 amino acids. Germline loops: CDR1 SGHRS, CDR2 YFSETQ. The CDR3 sequence is CASSWGQNYEQYF. For the CDR3, the DNA is TGCGCCAGCAGCTGGGGACAGAACTACGAGCAGTACTTC.

The chain combines TRBV28 with TRBJ1-4; D unresolved. Germline CDR1 reads MDHEN; CDR2 reads SYDVKM. This CDR3 region has 12 residues. V was shortened by 6 bases and J by 7 bases, with 9 bases between the two germline ends. The CDR3 sequence is CASSLQREKLFF. CDR3 in DNA: TGTGCCAGCAGCTTACAGCGTGAAAAACTGTTTTTT.

In nucleotides, the CDR3 is TGTGCCAGCAGTAACAGGGGAGCCTACGAGCAGTACTTC. It codes for CASSNRGAYEQYF. V is TRBV14 and J is TRBJ2-7, with 7 bases identical to TRBD1. CDR3 size: 13 residues. Per the germline V gene, CDR1 is SGHDN and CDR2 is FVKESK. The V and J ends lost 6 bases and 2 bases, in that order; junction bases with no gene match: 4.

This clone came up once. CDR3: CASSTAGGSNEKLFF. The CDR3 DNA sequence: TGTGCCAGCAGTACGGCGGGGGGCTCTAATGAAAAACTGTTTTTT. The chain couples TRBV27 to TRBJ1-4; tentative D call: TRBD1 (6 bases). Germline V gives CDR1 MNHEY, CDR2 SMNVEV (reference sequence). The CDR3 loop spans 15 amino acids. Trimming left V 5 bases short and J 3 bases short, with 13 bases between.

The gene calls are TRBV30 and TRBJ2-7; 9 nucleotides line up with TRBD1. The germline V gene encodes CDR1 GTSNPN and CDR2 SVGIG (reference sequence). V was clipped by 4 bases and J by 0 bases; unmatched bases: 1. CDR3 length: 13 residues. CDR3 region: CAWMTGGSYEQYF. In DNA, the CDR3 is TGTGCCTGGATGACAGGGGGCTCCTACGAGCAGTACTTC.

V gene TRBV4-2 combines with J gene TRBJ2-3; D is uncertain. The V gene lost 4 bases and the J gene lost 4 bases, with 18 bases spanning the gap. Germline lookup yields CDR1 LGHNA and CDR2 YNFKEQ. The CDR3 is 16 residues long. CDR3 in amino acids: CASSREVGFGPDTQYF. CDR3 coding DNA: TGTGCCAGCAGCCGGGAAGTGGGGTTTGGCCCAGATACGCAGTATTTT.

V usage is TRBV7-6 and J usage is TRBJ1-2, with 8 positions matching TRBD1. The CDR3 sequence is 15 residues long. After removal of 0 bases from V and 8 bases from J, the junction contained 8 bases not matched to a gene. Germline loops: CDR1 SGHVS, CDR2 FNYEAQ. The CDR3 region has the DNA TGTGCCAGCAGCTTAGCAACAGGGGGGTTCGCAGGCTACACCTTC. Amino acids: CASSLATGGFAGYTF.

J is TRBJ1-5 and V is TRBV6-1; D unresolved. The CDR3 length is 17 residues. The germline gives CDR1 MNHNS, CDR2 SASEGT. The V gene lost 0 bases and the J gene lost 0 bases, with 12 bases spanning the gap. The CDR3 loop reads CASSEAQTGNSNQPQHF. DNA of the CDR3: TGTGCCAGCAGTGAAGCGCAGACGGGGAATAGCAATCAGCCCCAGCATTTT.

This rearrangement joins TRBV5-4 to TRBJ2-1; 7 bases are shared with TRBD1. The V gene end was trimmed by 4 bases and the J gene end by 0 bases; junction bases not matched to a gene: 7. Germline loops: CDR1 SGHNT, CDR2 YYREEE (reference sequence). The CDR3 has 16 residues. The CDR3 region has the DNA TGTGCCAGCAGCCTGGACAGGCAGGGCTCCTACAATGAGCAGTTCTTC. As protein: CASSLDRQGSYNEQFF. Looking up the rest from reference TRBV5-4 and TRBJ2-1 gives the full variable domain: ETGVTQSPTHLIKTRGQQVTLRCSSQSGHNTVSWYQQALGQGPQFIFQYYREEENGRGNFPPRFSGLQFPNYSSELNVNALELDDSALYLCASSLDRQGSYNEQFFGPGTRLTVL.

V usage is TRBV5-1 and J usage is TRBJ2-1; 11 bases match TRBD2. CDR1 is SGHRS and CDR2 is YFSETQ in the germline V gene. The trim removed 0 bases at V and 8 bases at J, leaving 10 bases unmatched. The CDR3 covers 17 residues. The CDR3 loop is CASSLVVAGGPFDEQFF. The DNA of the CDR3 is TGCGCCAGCAGCTTGGTGGTAGCGGGGGGGCCCTTCGATGAGCAGTTCTTC.

This clone was detected a few times. V is TRBV7-5 and J is TRBJ1-6. TRBV7-5 has pseudogene status. The CDR3 contains 14 residues. In DNA form, the CDR3 reads TGTGCCAGAAGCTTAGTTTTGGTGAATTCACCCCTCCACTTT. It translates to CARSLVLVNSPLHF.

This chain uses TRBV9 with TRBJ2-3; D call uncertain. CDR1 SGDLS and CDR2 YYNGEE come from the germline V gene. Trimming left V 4 bases short and J 0 bases short, with 6 bases between. The CDR3 length is 13 residues. As DNA, the CDR3 is TGTGCCAGCAGCACAACTAGCACAGATACGCAGTATTTT. Amino acids: CASSTTSTDTQYF.

The chain uses TRBV5-1 and TRBJ2-5, with TRBD2 identical over 8 bases. J lost 3 bases, V lost 4 bases, and 8 bases had no gene match. The germline V gene encodes CDR1 SGHRS and CDR2 YFSETQ. CDR3 length equals 15 residues. In DNA, the CDR3 is TGCGCCAGCAGCGCTGCGGGGACTAGAGAAGAGACCCAGTACTTC. Its protein is CASSAAGTREETQYF.

A few counts support this clone. The CDR3 region has the DNA TGTGCCTGGAGTGGTCACAGGGGAGGGAATCAGCCCCAGCATTTT. Translation: CAWSGHRGGNQPQHF. J is TRBJ1-5 and V is TRBV30; 7 bases fit TRBD1. This CDR3 region has 15 residues. V gave up 1 base and J gave up 4 bases; unmatched junction bases: 7. CDR1 is GTSNPN, CDR2 SVGIG, per germline (reference sequence). Together with reference TRBV30 and TRBJ1-5, the CDR3 gives the full variable domain: SQTIHQWPATLVQPVGSPLSLECTVEGTSNPNLYWYRQAAGRGLQLLFYSVGIGQISSEVPQNLSASRPQDRQFILSSKKLLLSDSGFYLCAWSGHRGGNQPQHFGDGTRLSIL.

This chain uses TRBV6-1 with TRBJ1-1; D is undetermined. The CDR3 is made up of 12 amino acids. The germline V gene encodes CDR1 MNHNS and CDR2 SASEGT. Trimming left V 4 bases short and J 1 base short, with 4 bases between. For the CDR3, the DNA is TGTGCCAGCAGTGTCAGGAACACTGAAGCTTTCTTT. It is translated as CASSVRNTEAFF.

This clone was seen only a few times. This rearrangement joins TRBV7-2 to TRBJ1-1; the D is unclear. This CDR3 spans 13 amino acids. Trimming stripped 2 bases from V and 7 bases from J, with 11 bases between. CDR1 is SGHTA and CDR2 is FQGNSA in the germline V gene. CDR3 DNA: TGTGCCAGCAGCTTACAGAAACGGGGTGAAGCTTTCTTT. Amino acids: CASSLQKRGEAFF. The whole variable domain, remainder taken from reference TRBV7-2 and TRBJ1-1, is GAGVSQSPSNKVTEKGKDVELRCDPISGHTALYWYRQSLGQGLEFLIYFQGNSAPDKSGLPSDRFSAERTGGSVSTLTIQRTQQEDSAVYLCASSLQKRGEAFFGQGTRLTVV.